These 25 T cell receptor beta chains came from one sample sequenced in a study of molecular identifiers for immune sequencing clone quantification. Using its own MiXCR run on the PCR reads, TCRdb lists one record per CDR3 protein. Of some 320,000 distinct CDR3 sequences listed, over 20% were seen once; the top ten hold approximately 0.83%. Specimen: naive CD8+ T cells from blood, with Jurkat cell RNA spiked in. The subset here: FACS-sorted CD8+CD4-CCR7+CD45RA+ naive T cells. The receptors were gathered from a human donor in good health. Some libraries in this study had Jurkat cell RNA spiked in.

This clonotype has a count of ten or more. The V gene is TRBV12-3 or TRBV12-4, the J gene TRBJ2-3; 10 bases agree with TRBD2. After removal of 3 bases from V and 5 bases from J, the junction contained 8 bases not matched to a gene. This CDR3 is built from 16 residues. The CDR3 loop reads CASSFLTSGIRDTQYF. CDR3 coding DNA: TGTGCCAGCAGTTTTCTCACTAGCGGGATTAGAGATACGCAGTATTTT.

This clonotype was seen at least ten times. The rearrangement joins TRBV29-1 to TRBJ2-5; no clear D gene. V lost 7 bases and J lost 1, with 10 bases in between. The CDR3 consists of 12 residues. Per germline, CDR1 SQVTM and CDR2 ANQGSEA. CDR3 sequence (DNA): TGCAGCGACCGAGGTATCCAAGAGACCCAGTACTTC. This gives the protein CSDRGIQETQYF.

This clonotype was seen a few times. J is TRBJ2-3 and V is TRBV28; D is unclear. The V gene's germline CDR1 is MDHEN and CDR2 SYDVKM. This CDR3 spans 15 amino acids. Trimming took off 3 bases at V and 0 bases at J, with 10 bases between the two ends. The CDR3 loop reads CASSLALASTDTQYF. In DNA, the CDR3 is TGTGCCAGCAGTTTGGCATTAGCTAGCACAGATACGCAGTATTTT.

V gene TRBV4-3 combines with J gene TRBJ2-3; no firm D call. Trimming cost V 4 bases and J 5 bases, with 19 bases left between them. Germline V gives CDR1 LGHNA, CDR2 YSLEER. The CDR3 runs 16 residues. CDR3 sequence reads: CASSRDRWQRGDTQYF. The CDR3 DNA is TGCGCCAGCAGCCGAGATCGCTGGCAGCGAGGAGATACGCAGTATTTT.

In its sample, this clonotype was seen a few times. This chain links TRBV27 with TRBJ1-5, with no clear D. The V end was cut by 6 bases, the J end by 0 bases, with 6 bases between. The CDR3 runs to 13 residues. The germline V gene has CDR1 MNHEY and CDR2 SMNVEV (reference sequence). The CDR3 protein is CASRHNSNQPQHF. CDR3 nucleotides: TGTGCCAGCAGACATAATAGCAATCAGCCCCAGCATTTT.

To note about this clonotype: Sequence at one end of the junction differs from germline and may be a read error. J is TRBJ1-1 and V is TRBV6-2 or TRBV6-3, with 8 bases identical to TRBD1. This CDR3 contains 14 residues. Looked up from germline, CDR1 is MNHEY and CDR2 is SVGEGT. The CDR3 sequence is CASSHSRQGTEAFF. CDR3 bases: TGTGCCAGCAGTCACTCCCGACAGGGGACTGAAGCTTTCTTT.

This clonotype was detected many times. The rearrangement joins TRBV11-2 to TRBJ1-5, with D unresolved. The germline V gene encodes CDR1 SGHAT and CDR2 FQNNGV. The CDR3 loop spans 13 amino acids. Trimming shortened V by 1 base and J by 6 bases, and 7 bases separated the two germline ends. CDR3 amino acids: CASSLGPGQPQHF. In DNA form, the CDR3 reads TGTGCCAGCAGCTTAGGTCCGGGTCAGCCCCAGCATTTT.

A remark on this clonotype: The DNA is left out, because the CDR3 cannot be placed on it with certainty; the CDR3 is given as TCRdb lists it. The genes are TRBV30 and TRBJ1-1. The CDR3 has 14 residues if both end residues are counted. Germline V gene lookup returns CDR1 GTSNPN and CDR2 SVGIG (reference sequence). CDR3 amino acids: CAWSVGEGSTEASF.

The sample holds a few counts of this clonotype. V is TRBV19 and J is TRBJ1-5; no firm D call. The ends were cut back, 8 bases at V and 5 bases at J, with 13 bases in the middle. Germline assignment: CDR1 LNHDA and CDR2 SQIVND (reference sequence). The length of the CDR3 is 13 residues. The DNA for the CDR3 is TGTGCCAGTGAAGCGTGGGCGGATCAGCCCCAGCATTTT. Translation gives CASEAWADQPQHF.

For this clonotype: One base away lies a much larger clone, so this may be a sequencing read error. The chain uses TRBV15 and TRBJ2-3; D perhaps matches TRBD2 (6 bases). V was cut by 5 bases and J by 3 bases, with 12 bases left in between. CDR1 is LNHNV, CDR2 YYDKDF, per germline (reference sequence). The CDR3 has 14 amino acids. The CDR3 here is CATSGDSGTDTQYF. The CDR3 DNA reads TGTGCCACCAGCGGGGACTCGGGGACAGATACGCAGTATTTT.

This clonotype showed up many times. This chain connects TRBV11-2 to TRBJ2-1, with D possibly called TRBD1 or TRBD2 (5 bases each). V shed 10 bases and J shed 6 bases, with 16 bases lying between them. Germline CDR1 and CDR2: SGHAT and FQNNGV. The length of the CDR3 is 13 residues. In nucleotides, the CDR3 is TGTGCCAACCGGGACCAGTATTCCAATGAGCAGTTCTTC. It is translated as CANRDQYSNEQFF.

V is TRBV12-3 or TRBV12-4 and J is TRBJ2-3, with 7 bases that match TRBD2. The junction had 5 bases not matched to a gene; V was cut back by 4 bases and J by 4 bases. The CDR3 is made up of 14 amino acids. The CDR3 DNA reads TGTGCCAGCAGTTGGAGCGGGGAGGCAGATACGCAGTATTTT. This gives the protein CASSWSGEADTQYF.

Concerning this clonotype: It may be a read error: a sequence one base away is much more abundant. CDR3 DNA sequence: TGTGCCAGCAACTTGCGAGTGCCGGGAACCATGAACACTGAAGCTTTCTTT. Translated: CASNLRVPGTMNTEAFF. The V call is TRBV5-5, the J call TRBJ1-1; D remains ambiguous. This CDR3 has 17 residues. CDR1 is SGHKS and CDR2 is YYEKEE in the germline V gene (reference sequence).

On this clonotype itself: A clone one base away is much larger, so this may be a read error. The rearrangement joins TRBV28 to TRBJ2-7; the D is unclear. CDR3 size: 14 residues. The V and J ends lost 4 bases and 0 bases respectively, with 10 bases between them. CDR1 is MDHEN and CDR2 is SYDVKM in the germline V gene. In nucleotides, the CDR3 is TGTGCCAGCAGTTCTCAGAAGAGCTCCTACGAGCAGTACTTC. Translation gives CASSSQKSSYEQYF.

This clonotype occurred many times. The V and J genes are TRBV27 and TRBJ1-2, with D possibly being TRBD1 (6 bases). CDR1 is MNHEY and CDR2 is SMNVEV in the germline V gene (reference sequence). V lost 5 bases and J lost 4, with 11 bases in between. The CDR3 spans 13 residues. This CDR3 is CASSPGVSYGYTF. CDR3 in DNA: TGTGCCAGCAGTCCAGGGGTTTCCTATGGCTACACCTTC.

The V call is TRBV7-9, the J call TRBJ2-7; 9 nucleotides agree with TRBD2. Germline CDR1 is SEHNR and CDR2 is FQNEAQ (reference sequence). CDR3 length: 17 amino acids. Germline trimming cut 5 bases from V and 2 bases from J; bases unmatched to any gene: 13. The chain's CDR3 is CASSARPIAGATYEQYF. The CDR3 DNA is TGTGCCAGCAGCGCACGCCCTATAGCGGGAGCGACCTACGAGCAGTACTTC.

This clonotype has a count of ten or more. The rearrangement joins TRBV25-1 to TRBJ2-7; D possibly corresponds to TRBD2 (6 bases). Germline-derived CDR1 and CDR2 are MGHDK and SYGVNS. The CDR3 is 12 amino acids. Trimming removed 6 bases at V and 5 bases at J, with 11 bases between. The CDR3 is CASSWGEDEQYF. CDR3 coding DNA: TGTGCCAGCAGCTGGGGGGAGGACGAGCAGTACTTC.

This clonotype was seen ten or more times. The CDR3 loop is CASSEIPDTAKEGEQYF. The CDR3 region has the DNA TGTGCCAGCAGTGAAATCCCTGACACCGCGAAGGAAGGCGAGCAGTACTTC. This chain connects TRBV6-1 to TRBJ2-7; D is unresolved. Deletions cut 2 bases from V and 6 bases from J, with 23 bases between. This CDR3 region has 17 residues. Germline assignment: CDR1 MNHNS and CDR2 SASEGT.

In its sample, this clonotype was seen many times. V is TRBV12-3 or TRBV12-4 and J is TRBJ2-3; D gene ambiguous. Trimming took off 11 bases at V and 3 bases at J, with 18 bases between the two ends. The CDR3 contains 14 residues. The CDR3 DNA reads as TGTGCCGTACCGTCCAGACACGTGACAGATACGCAGTATTTT. Amino acid sequence: CAVPSRHVTDTQYF.

This clonotype was detected ten times or more. The CDR3 DNA reads TGTGCCAGCAGTTACTCGACCGGGTGGGCCGGGGAGCTGTTTTTT. It is translated as CASSYSTGWAGELFF. The chain links TRBV6-5 to TRBJ2-2, with D uncertain. Trimming shortened V by 0 bases and J by 6 bases, and 11 bases separated the two germline ends. This CDR3 region has 15 residues. Germline assignment: CDR1 MNHEY and CDR2 SVGAGI.

This clonotype was seen repeatedly, ten times or more. V is TRBV12-3 or TRBV12-4 and J is TRBJ2-7; the D gene is possibly TRBD1 (6 bases). V lost 1 base and J lost 7, with 14 bases in between. The CDR3 covers 14 residues. CDR3 sequence reads: CASSLGTAPREQYF. In nucleotides, the CDR3 is TGTGCCAGCAGTTTAGGGACAGCCCCCCGGGAGCAGTACTTC.

The table lists this clonotype with many counts. J is TRBJ2-3 and V is TRBV30, with TRBD1 as a possible D gene (5 bases). Per the germline V gene, CDR1 is GTSNPN and CDR2 is SVGIG (reference sequence). V was pared by 3 bases and J by 6 bases, with 13 bases between. CDR3 length equals 13 residues. The CDR3 bases are TGTGCCTGGAGCCTTGGACACCTCGATACGCAGTATTTT. Translated: CAWSLGHLDTQYF.

This clonotype has only a few counts. The CDR3 here is CSASGRDWDTQYF. CDR3 nucleotide sequence: TGCAGTGCTAGTGGAAGAGACTGGGATACGCAGTATTTT. The chain links TRBV20-1 to TRBJ2-3; D gene ambiguous. The CDR3 has 13 amino acids. V lost 3 bases and J lost 6, with 13 bases in between. Germline V CDR1 and CDR2: DFQATT, SNEGSKA (reference sequence).

About this clonotype itself: Just one base apart from a much larger clone, this may be a read error. The rearrangement links TRBV4-1 to TRBJ2-7; TRBD1 or TRBD2 may be the D gene (5 bases each). The CDR3 is 15 residues long. Germline CDR1 and CDR2: MGHRA and YSYEKL. CDR3 DNA: TGCGCCAGCGGCCAACCCGGGGCAGGGCCCTACGAGCAGTACTTC. Translated: CASGQPGAGPYEQYF.

This clonotype was seen a handful of times. V and J are TRBV4-1 and TRBJ1-2; no reliable D call. This CDR3 region has 14 residues. V gave up 1 base and J gave up 6 bases, with 12 bases separating them. The germline CDR1 and CDR2 sequences are MGHRA and YSYEKL. CDR3 region: CASSQVRRSDGYTF. The CDR3 region has the DNA TGCGCCAGCAGCCAAGTTCGACGTTCCGATGGCTACACCTTC.